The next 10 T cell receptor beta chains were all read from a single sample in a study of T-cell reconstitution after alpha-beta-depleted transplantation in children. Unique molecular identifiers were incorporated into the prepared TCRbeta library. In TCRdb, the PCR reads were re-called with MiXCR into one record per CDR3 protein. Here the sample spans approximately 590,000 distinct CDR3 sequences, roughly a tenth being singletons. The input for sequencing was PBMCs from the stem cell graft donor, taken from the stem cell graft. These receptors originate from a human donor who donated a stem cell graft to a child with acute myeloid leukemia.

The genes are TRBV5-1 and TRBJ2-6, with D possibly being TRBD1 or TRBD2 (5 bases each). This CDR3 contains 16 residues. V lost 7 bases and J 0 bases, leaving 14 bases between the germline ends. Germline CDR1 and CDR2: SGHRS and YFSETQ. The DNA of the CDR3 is TGCGCCAGCTTACGGGCAGGGAGCTCTGGGGCCAACGTCCTGACTTTC. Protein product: CASLRAGSSGANVLTF.

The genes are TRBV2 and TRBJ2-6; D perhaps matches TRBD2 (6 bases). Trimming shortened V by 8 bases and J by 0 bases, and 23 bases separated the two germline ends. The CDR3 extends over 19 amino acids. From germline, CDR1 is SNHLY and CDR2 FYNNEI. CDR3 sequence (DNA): TGTGCCAGCTGTTCTTATGGGCCGGGAGCCTCCTCTGGGGCCAACGTCCTGACTTTC. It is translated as CASCSYGPGASSGANVLTF.

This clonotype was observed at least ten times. The CDR3 nucleotides read TGCAGTGCTACCCCTGGGGGGAGCGGGACAGATACGCAGTATTTT. As protein: CSATPGGSGTDTQYF. The chain couples TRBV20-1 to TRBJ2-3; D possibly corresponds to TRBD2 (6 bases). In germline, CDR1 is DFQATT, CDR2 SNEGSKA (reference sequence). V dropped 4 bases and J dropped 3 bases, with 17 bases sitting between them. The CDR3 has 15 residues.

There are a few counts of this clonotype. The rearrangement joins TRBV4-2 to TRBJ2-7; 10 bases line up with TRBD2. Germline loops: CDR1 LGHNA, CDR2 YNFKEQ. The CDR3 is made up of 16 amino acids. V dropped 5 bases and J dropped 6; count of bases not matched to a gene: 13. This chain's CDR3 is CASSESLGLAIGEQYF. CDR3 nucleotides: TGTGCCAGCAGCGAGTCCTTGGGACTAGCGATTGGCGAGCAGTACTTC.

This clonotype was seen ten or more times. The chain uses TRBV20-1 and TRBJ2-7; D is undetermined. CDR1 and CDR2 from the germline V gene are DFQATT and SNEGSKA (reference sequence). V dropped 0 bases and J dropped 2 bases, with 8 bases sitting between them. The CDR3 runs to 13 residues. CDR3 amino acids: CSARESRTYEQYF. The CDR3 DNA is TGCAGTGCTAGAGAGAGCCGGACCTACGAGCAGTACTTC.

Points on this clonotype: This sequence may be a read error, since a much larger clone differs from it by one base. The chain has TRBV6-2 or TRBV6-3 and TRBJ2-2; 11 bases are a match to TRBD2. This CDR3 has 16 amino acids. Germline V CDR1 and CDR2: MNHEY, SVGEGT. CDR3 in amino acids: CASSRGTSGNTGEPFF. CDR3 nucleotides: TGTGCCAGCAGCCGAGGGACTAGCGGAAACACCGGGGAGCCGTTTTTT.

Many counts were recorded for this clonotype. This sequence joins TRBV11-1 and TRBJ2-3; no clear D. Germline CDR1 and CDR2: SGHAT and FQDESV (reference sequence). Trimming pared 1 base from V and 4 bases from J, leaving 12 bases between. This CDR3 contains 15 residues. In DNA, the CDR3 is TGTGCCAGCAGCTTAGGTACCGGAGCCCCAGATACGCAGTATTTT. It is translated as CASSLGTGAPDTQYF. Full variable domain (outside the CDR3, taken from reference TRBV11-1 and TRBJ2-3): EAEVAQSPRYKITEKSQAVAFWCDPISGHATLYWYRQILGQGPELLVQFQDESVVDDSQLPKDRFSAERLKGVDSTLKIQPAELGDSAMYLCASSLGTGAPDTQYFGPGTRLTVL.

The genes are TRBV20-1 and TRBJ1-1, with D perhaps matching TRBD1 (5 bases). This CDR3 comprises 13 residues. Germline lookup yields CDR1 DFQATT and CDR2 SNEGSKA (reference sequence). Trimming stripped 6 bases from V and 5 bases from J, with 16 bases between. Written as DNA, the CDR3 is TGCAGTGCGCCCCCCCCAGGGTGGACTGAAGCTTTCTTT. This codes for CSAPPPGWTEAFF.

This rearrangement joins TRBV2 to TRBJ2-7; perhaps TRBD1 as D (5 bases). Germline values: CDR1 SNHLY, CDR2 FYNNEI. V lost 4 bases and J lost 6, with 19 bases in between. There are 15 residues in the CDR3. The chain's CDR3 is CASSGALLLGAEQYF. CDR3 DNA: TGTGCCAGCAGTGGAGCCCTCCTCCTAGGGGCCGAGCAGTACTTC.

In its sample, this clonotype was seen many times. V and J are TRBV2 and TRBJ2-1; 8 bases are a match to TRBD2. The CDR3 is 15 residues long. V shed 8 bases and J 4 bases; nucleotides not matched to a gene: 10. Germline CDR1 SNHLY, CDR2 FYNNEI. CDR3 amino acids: CASLPGTSSYNEQFF. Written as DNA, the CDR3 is TGTGCCAGCCTTCCCGGGACTAGTTCTTACAATGAGCAGTTCTTC. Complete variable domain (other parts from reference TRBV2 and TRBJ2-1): EPEVTQTPSHQVTQMGQEVILRCVPISNHLYFYWYRQILGQKVEFLVSFYNNEISEKSEIFDDQFSVERPDGSNFTLKIRSTKLEDSAMYFCASLPGTSSYNEQFFGPGTRLTVL.